Following are 9 T cell receptor beta chains from one sample sequenced in a study of CD8+ T cells in alopecia areata. RNA was isolated and reverse transcribed to cDNA, the sequencing template. Sequencing was performed with immunoSEQ multiplex PCR; in TCRdb, only in-frame clones are kept and a portion is missing. The sample has over 100,000 clones; roughly 50% are singletons. The sequencing used CD8+ T cells sorted from blood, collected at week 0. Receptors originate from a human donor with alopecia areata.

The V call is TRBV14, the J call TRBJ2-1; D perhaps matches TRBD2 (5 bases). The V gene lost 0 bases and the J gene lost 0 bases, with 9 bases spanning the gap. Germline V CDR1 and CDR2: SGHDN, FVKESK. CDR3 length: 16 residues. The CDR3 bases are TGTGCCAGCAGCCAAGATCTCCGGGGCTCCTACAATGAGCAGTTCTTC. Its translation: CASSQDLRGSYNEQFF.

This chain joins TRBV30 and TRBJ2-6; D gene unclear. Trimming cost V 1 base and J 0 bases, with 7 bases left between them. The germline gives CDR1 GTSNPN, CDR2 SVGIG (reference sequence). CDR3 length equals 15 residues. CDR3 DNA: TGTGCCTGGAGTGGTCCGCTCTCTGGGGCCAACGTCCTGACTTTC. Translating it yields CAWSGPLSGANVLTF. The full variable domain, completed using reference TRBV30 and TRBJ2-6, is SQTIHQWPATLVQPVGSPLSLECTVEGTSNPNLYWYRQAAGRGLQLLFYSVGIGQISSEVPQNLSASRPQDRQFILSSKKLLLSDSGFYLCAWSGPLSGANVLTFGAGSRLTVL.

This clone turned up a few times. J is TRBJ2-3 and V is TRBV29-1; D unclear. This CDR3 is built from 10 residues. CDR1 is SQVTM and CDR2 is ANQGSEA in the germline V gene. V gave up 4 bases and J gave up 6 bases, with 5 bases separating them. DNA for the CDR3: TGCAGCGTTGTAGGGGATACGCAGTATTTT. This gives the protein CSVVGDTQYF.

This clone was counted only a few times. CDR3 coding DNA: TGTGCCAGCAGTTCCGGGACAGGGGGCTACAATGAGCAGTTCTTC. The encoded protein is CASSSGTGGYNEQFF. This rearrangement joins TRBV27 to TRBJ2-1; 11 bases agree with TRBD1. J gave up 3 bases and V 4 bases, and 2 bases lay outside the gene matches. Germline CDR1 is MNHEY and CDR2 is SMNVEV (reference sequence). This CDR3 contains 15 residues.

The genes are TRBV4-3 and TRBJ2-6; D is perhaps TRBD1 or TRBD2 (5 bases each). V was shortened by 0 bases and J by 13 bases, with 13 bases between the two germline ends. The length of the CDR3 is 14 residues. The germline V gene has CDR1 LGHNA and CDR2 YSLEER. DNA of the CDR3: TGCGCCAGCAGCCAAGATCGGATAGGGGAGGTCCTGACTTTC. Its translation is CASSQDRIGEVLTF.

As regards this clone: At one end, the junction sequence differs from germline, possibly due to a read error. This chain uses TRBV7-7 with TRBJ2-2; no clear D. The CDR3 has 14 residues. In germline, CDR1 is SSHAT, CDR2 FNYEAQ (reference sequence). CDR3 DNA sequence: TGTGCTAGCAGCTTAACACAGAACACCGGGGAGCTGTTTTTT. Translation: CASSLTQNTGELFF.

This sequence joins TRBV7-9 and TRBJ2-7; the D is unclear. Trimming left V 1 base short and J 2 bases short, with 6 bases between. CDR1 is SEHNR and CDR2 is FQNEAQ in the germline V gene (reference sequence). The CDR3 consists of 13 residues. DNA of the CDR3: TGTGCCAGCAGCTTAGACAGCCCCTACGAGCAGTACTTC. This gives the protein CASSLDSPYEQYF.

The V call is TRBV21-1, the J call TRBJ2-5; no DNA check was done on the table's D call, TRBD2. TRBV21-1 has pseudogene status. The CDR3 is 12 amino acids. CDR3 protein: CASSKVEETQYF. As DNA, the CDR3 is TGTGCCAGCAGCAAAGTGGAGGAGACCCAGTACTTC.

The gene calls are TRBV2 and TRBJ2-7, with 9 nucleotides matching TRBD1. This CDR3 region has 15 residues. Germline loops: CDR1 SNHLY, CDR2 FYNNEI. With V trimmed by 6 bases and J by 3 bases, 9 bases remained unmatched. In DNA form, the CDR3 reads TGTGCCAGCAGCCCGGGTGGGACAGGGAGCTACGAGCAGTACTTC. As protein: CASSPGGTGSYEQYF.